This T cell receptor (delta chain) was identified in a study of gamma-delta T cells after stem cell transplantation. This CDR3 comprises 17 residues. Germline V CDR1 and CDR2: GEAIGNYY, EKD. TCRdb redid the clone calls on the RT-PCR reads with CATT. This sample has roughly 1,400 delta-chain clones, with under 2% found just once. This clone was detected only a few times. For this DNA, TCRdb reports the protein of a much larger clone, which diverges at residue 4, most likely from a read error; the protein presented here is translated directly from the DNA. The TCR was taken from a human donor. It is not recorded whose cells these are; they may come from a transplant donor. Specimen: gamma-delta T cells. The chain is built from TRDV2 and TRDJ1; 7 bases line up with TRDD3. In DNA form, the CDR3 reads TGTGCCTGTGGCACCGTGGCTGGGGGTCCGAGAACCGATAAACTCATCTTT. Translating it yields CACGTVAGGPRTDKLIF.